The clone carrying this T cell receptor (beta chain) has only a few counts. Its target is not known. The germline gene is not matched at one end of the junction; a read error may be the cause. The sample belongs to a study of neurological immune-mediated disorders. Study results and limitations: Expanded clones shared no CDR3 amino acid sequences across subjects, suggesting private repertoires in all groups.

Germline V CDR1 and CDR2: SGHTA, FQGNSA. CDR3 size: 13 residues. The authors produced cDNA by 5'RACE using 10-nucleotide random UMIs. TCRdb recomputed calls from the 5' RACE reads with MiXCR, one row per CDR3 protein. The profile shows around 70,000 distinct CDR3 sequences, roughly 5.5% of them singletons. The sequenced material came from PBMCs. The chain couples TRBV7-2 to TRBJ1-5; the D is unclear. The TCR sequence derives from a man aged 18-30 years with multiple sclerosis. In nucleotides, the CDR3 is TGTGCCAGCAGCCTTTTAAGCAATCAGCCCCAGAATTTT. Protein product: CASSLLSNQPQNF.